This TCR beta chain was captured by sequencing in a study of identical twins (dated by TCRdb to about 2016). The study in broad terms: To test whether fetal clonotypes persist, this study deep-sequenced TCR alpha and beta repertoires from monozygotic twins, from unrelated adults of various ages, and from cord blood. To rule out contamination, the twin experiments were replicated at different times with different library preparation protocols. What the research found in general, with its limitations: In monozygotic twins, recombination models systematically underestimated out-of-frame TCR alpha sharing, but the models matched the sharing seen between unrelated individuals. Fewer insertions were carried by abundant cord blood beta clonotypes, a similar but weaker trend appeared in young adult naive repertoires, and no such trend appeared in memory repertoires. Invariant T cells such as MAIT and iNKT could partly confound zero-insertion analyses, though diverse VJ usage argued against this for most clonotypes. Compared with coincidental sharing between unrelated individuals, out-of-frame TCR alpha sequences shared between twins had an excess of sequences with low generation probability. In beta out-of-frame sequences, excess twin sharing was weaker, because having fewer shared sequences lowered the signal-to-noise ratio. Because the same donors could not be followed over many years, the conclusions depended on cross-sectional statistical analysis.

A distance of 18 bases separates the germline ends of V and J, which lose 10 bases and 5 bases respectively. In the germline V gene, CDR1 corresponds to SGHDT and CDR2 to YYEEEE. The CDR3, cysteine through phenylalanine, is 13 amino acids long. Solely the CDR3 DNA is kept, with 39 bases framed from the first base. Every donor was a healthy Caucasian. The twin cohort consisted of three pairs of female monozygotic twins, all aged 18 to 29 years. CD4+ and CD8+ T cell populations were isolated with positive isolation kits from Invitrogen. The method was 5' RACE. The sequencing machine was an Illumina HiSeq 2000. Template switching added a universal primer binding site, and the final cDNA carried a unique molecular identifier that allowed TCR cDNA molecules to be counted accurately. First-strand cDNA for TCR alpha and beta chains was synthesized from specific primers in the conserved constant-segment region. To control for contamination, each cDNA library was double barcoded with a SMART-Mk sample barcode plus Illumina barcodes. TruSeq adapter sequences and Illumina sample barcodes were added in two successive PCR steps. Sequencing of the TCR alpha and beta cDNA libraries was done on the Illumina HiSeq platform using custom primers. Turning to the authors' computational methods: MiGEC was used to process raw reads and extract unique molecular identifiers, and MiXCR was used to find CDR3 positions. For each individual, recombination models were inferred using an EM algorithm with the repgenHMM and IGoR tools. Shared clonotypes were analyzed with the tcR package in R, and sharing was normalized by the product of cloneset sizes. To study raw recombination free of thymic and clonal selection effects, out-of-frame nonproductive sequences were analyzed. In-frame beta chains were kept once TCRdb had trimmed the public reads at Q25 with fastp and called clones with MiXCR. CDR3 protein duplicates are merged, each entry listing the most common genes and DNA. It is TCRdb's table, rather than the study itself, that gives the V and J calls and clone size. The sample table holds some 440,000 distinct CDR3 sequences, of which 20% to 25% were seen once. 2.9% of the sample is taken by the ten largest.

On this clonotype: Its binding antigen is unknown. No qualities accompany the bases; no much larger clone lies one base away.

These sequences were also reported in another study, on T cells expressing NK-cell markers. As described in the second report: TCR beta-chain repertoires were profiled in sorted CD3+CD56+NKG2C+, CD3+CD56+NKG2C- and CD3+CD56-NKG2C+ T-cell subsets from eight donors. Among the eight sequenced donors, only one was HCMV-seronegative, while the other seven were HCMV-seropositive. To restrict sorting to alphabetaTCR-expressing T cells, an anti-gammadeltaTCR antibody was added in several experiments. In more than five donors, the dominant CD3+CD56+NKG2C+ clonotypes ranked among the top 10 CD8+ clonotypes, making up roughly 1.0-7.0% of CD8+ T cells. Those dominant clonotypes were again the most abundant among CD3+CD56-NKG2C+ cells in a few donors, at roughly 28.3-60.1%. Whether the expanded NKG2C-expressing T cell clones were specific for HCMV antigens remained unclear. The study sequenced eight donors, all healthy volunteers chosen at random: three men and five women. To determine HCMV serostatus, a commercial ELISA kit was used to detect HCMV-specific IgG in serum. MIGEC was used to demultiplex reads and group reads by UMI, and MiTCR was used to assemble and quantify clonotypes. To remove erroneous sequences, TCR cDNA sequences were retained only when supported by two or more reads. The tcR package was used for downstream repertoire analysis, and clonotypes were matched between fractions using CDR3 nucleotide sequence together with V segment. Antigen specificity was annotated against VDJdb with VDJmatch, allowing one amino acid substitution in CDR3.

Sequencing was carried out using CD4+ T cells sorted from blood. The sequence is built from TRBV5-6 and TRBJ2-5; a tentative D call is TRBD1 (6 bases match). The clonotype comes from a young woman in good health. The DNA sequence is as follows: TGTGCCGGGGCATGGGGGCTGGAGGAGACCCAGTACTTC. Translated, this is CAGAWGLEETQYF.